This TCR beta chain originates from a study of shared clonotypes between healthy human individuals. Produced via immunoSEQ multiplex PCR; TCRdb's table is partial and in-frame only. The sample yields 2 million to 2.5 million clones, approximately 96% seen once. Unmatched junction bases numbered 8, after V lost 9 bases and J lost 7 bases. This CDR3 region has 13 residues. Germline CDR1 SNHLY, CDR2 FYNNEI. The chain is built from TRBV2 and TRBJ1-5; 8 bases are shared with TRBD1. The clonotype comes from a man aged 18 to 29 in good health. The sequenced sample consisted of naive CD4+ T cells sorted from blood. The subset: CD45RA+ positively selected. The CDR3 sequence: CASWTGQGQPQHF. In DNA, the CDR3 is TGTGCCAGTTGGACAGGGCAGGGACAGCCCCAGCATTTT.